This entry lists 5 T cell receptor beta chains sequenced from one sample in a study of OX40 agonist ivuxolimab in advanced cancers. Clones were read by immunoSEQ multiplex PCR, and TCRdb kept only the in-frame ones, dropping some. The table shows 65,000 to 95,000 clones, with less than 90% occurring only once. The sample in question was CD4+ or CD8+ T cells sorted from blood, obtained in a trial of the OX40 agonist ivuxolimab. The origin of the receptors is an adult with an advanced solid tumor such as melanoma, head and neck, liver or kidney cancer.

V is TRBV29-1 and J is TRBJ1-6; D might be TRBD1 (5 bases). From germline, CDR1 is SQVTM and CDR2 ANQGSEA. The CDR3 length is 13 residues. V was shortened by 6 bases and J by 7 bases, with 13 bases between the two germline ends. DNA for the CDR3: TGCAGCGTCGCGCAGGGTGGAAATTCACCCCTCCACTTT. Its protein product is CSVAQGGNSPLHF.

The J gene is TRBJ1-2, the V gene TRBV28, with D possibly matching TRBD1 (6 bases). V was clipped by 6 bases and J by 5 bases, with 10 bases between them. CDR3 length: 12 residues. Germline V gene data show CDR1 as MDHEN and CDR2 as SYDVKM. CDR3 loop: CASSGQPYGYTF. The CDR3 DNA reads TGTGCCAGCAGCGGACAGCCGTATGGCTACACCTTC.

The gene calls are TRBV27 and TRBJ1-1, with D possibly being TRBD1 (6 bases). V was pared by 6 bases and J by 3 bases, with 20 bases between. The CDR3 loop spans 16 amino acids. The germline V gene has CDR1 MNHEY and CDR2 SMNVEV (reference sequence). The CDR3, as DNA: TGTGCCAGCAGCCTCACCCTGGGGAGGGGGGACACTGAAGCTTTCTTT. Protein product: CASSLTLGRGDTEAFF.

The V call is TRBV28, the J call TRBJ1-1; D unclear. Germline loops: CDR1 MDHEN, CDR2 SYDVKM. CDR3 length equals 14 residues. Trimming stripped 5 bases from V and 4 bases from J, with 14 bases between. This chain's CDR3 is CASSPHGEGTEAFF. The CDR3 DNA sequence: TGTGCCAGCAGTCCACACGGGGAAGGCACTGAAGCTTTCTTT.

The chain combines TRBV18 with TRBJ1-3; TRBD1 matches at 8 bases. The V gene's germline CDR1 is KGHSH and CDR2 LQKENI. CDR3 length equals 15 residues. Trimming took 6 bases from V and 0 from J; bases not matched to a gene: 4. The CDR3 is CASSRTGSSGNTIYF. CDR3 coding DNA: TGTGCCAGCTCCCGGACAGGGAGCTCTGGAAACACCATATATTTT.